This T cell receptor (beta chain) is drawn from a study of blood T cells in healthy people across ages. The authors ran a second PCR of about 7 to 12 cycles using a sample-barcoded 5' primer and a J-beta primer mix. TCRdb re-called the 5' RACE reads through MiXCR, storing one row per CDR3 protein. The table has 760,000 or so distinct CDR3 sequences, more than 20% seen once. Per sample, a minimum of 6.5 million PBMCs were isolated. From germline, CDR1 is MNHNS and CDR2 SASEGT. With V trimmed by 6 bases and J by 5 bases, 7 bases remained unmatched. The CDR3 length is 15 residues. The same specimen was also included in a second study, on T cells of mothers and their children. That work states: The study found slightly higher but non-significant overlap in related versus unrelated mother-child pairs.

This receptor was identified in a boy aged 10-17 years in good health. The V and J genes are TRBV6-1 and TRBJ2-2; 9 nucleotides align to TRBD1. Sequencing was carried out using blood. In DNA form, the CDR3 reads TGTGCCAGCAGACGCGACAGGGGGACTACCGGGGAGCTGTTTTTT. Its translation: CASRRDRGTTGELFF.